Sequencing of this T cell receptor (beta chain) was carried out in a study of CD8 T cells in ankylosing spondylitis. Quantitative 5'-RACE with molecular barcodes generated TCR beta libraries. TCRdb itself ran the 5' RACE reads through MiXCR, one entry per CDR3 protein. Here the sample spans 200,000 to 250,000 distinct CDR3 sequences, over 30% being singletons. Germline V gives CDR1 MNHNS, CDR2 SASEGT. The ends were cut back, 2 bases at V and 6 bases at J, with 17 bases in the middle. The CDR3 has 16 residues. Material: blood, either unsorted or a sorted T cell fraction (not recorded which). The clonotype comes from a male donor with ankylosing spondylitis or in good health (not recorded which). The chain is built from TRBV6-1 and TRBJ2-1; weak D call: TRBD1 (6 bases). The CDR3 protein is CASSETRGRVGNEQFF. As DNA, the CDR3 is TGTGCCAGCAGTGAAACCAGGGGTAGGGTGGGCAATGAGCAGTTCTTC.